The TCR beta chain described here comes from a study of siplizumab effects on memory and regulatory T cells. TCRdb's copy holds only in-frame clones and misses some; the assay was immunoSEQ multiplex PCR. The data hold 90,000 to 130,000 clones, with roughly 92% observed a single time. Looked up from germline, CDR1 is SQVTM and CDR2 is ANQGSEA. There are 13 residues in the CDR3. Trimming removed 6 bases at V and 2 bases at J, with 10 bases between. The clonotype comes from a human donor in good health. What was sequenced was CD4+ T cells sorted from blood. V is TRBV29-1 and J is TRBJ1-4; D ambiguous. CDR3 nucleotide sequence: TGCAGCGTCGTAGACCCCACTAATGAAAAACTGTTTTTT. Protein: CSVVDPTNEKLFF.